The 29 T cell receptor beta chains given below trace back to one sample, sequenced in a study of T cells in women clearing cervical HPV infection. TCRdb's table, derived via immunoSEQ multiplex PCR, lists solely in-frame clones and lacks some. The listing contains more than 30,000 clones. What was sequenced was blood buffy coat. These receptors were collected from a woman aged 18 to 75 with a cervical HPV16 infection that either progressed to CIN3+ or cleared (not recorded which).

About this clone: Read coverage stops 3 residues before the CDR3 terminus; the germline J gene supplies the remainder. This chain connects TRBV12-3 or TRBV12-4 to TRBJ2-7; 7 nucleotides agree with TRBD1. With 6 bases clipped from V and 5 bases from J, the junction kept 7 bases outside the gene matches. The CDR3 sequence is 13 residues long. Partial CDR3 DNA: TGTGCCAGCAGACGATCGACAGGGAACGAG. Encoded protein: CASRRSTGNE. The CDR3, in full, reads CASRRSTGNEQYF.

A word on this clone: The read terminates 3 residues ahead of where the CDR3 ends, so the germline J gene completes it. The chain employs TRBV7-9 and TRBJ2-3; 10 bases line up with TRBD2. The CDR3 extends over 15 amino acids. Trimming took 5 bases from V and 5 from J; bases not matched to a gene: 7. Germline lookup yields CDR1 SEHNR and CDR2 FQNEAQ (reference sequence). Partial CDR3 DNA: TGTGCCAGCAGCCCGAGCGGGAGGGTGGTAGATACG. Translating it yields CASSPSGRVVDT. The whole CDR3 is CASSPSGRVVDTQYF.

Turning to this clone: From the germline J gene comes the end of the CDR3, since the read stops 3 residues before it. The V and J genes are TRBV30 and TRBJ1-5, with a weak D call TRBD1 (6 bases). The length of the CDR3 is 15 residues. V was pared by 0 bases and J by 2 bases, with 11 bases between. The germline V gene has CDR1 GTSNPN and CDR2 SVGIG (reference sequence). CDR3 DNA, as far as it was read: TGTGCCTGGAGTGTAGGGGGTAACGGCAATCAGCCC. This codes for CAWSVGGNGNQP. The entire CDR3 reads CAWSVGGNGNQPQHF.

Worth noting for this clone: The CDR3 end falls 3 residues outside the read, so it is completed with the germline J gene. The chain couples TRBV5-1 to TRBJ1-2, with TRBD1 as a possible D gene (5 bases). The CDR3 is 14 amino acids. V dropped 4 bases and J dropped 6 bases, with 16 bases sitting between them. The germline V gene encodes CDR1 SGHRS and CDR2 YFSETQ. The CDR3 DNA, read in part, is TGCGCCAGCAGCATGGTAGCGGGGGTGGATGGC. This translates into CASSMVAGVDG. The complete CDR3 reads CASSMVAGVDGYTF.

Notes on this clone: The read finishes 3 residues shy of the CDR3 end, and the germline J gene is used to complete it. The V and J genes are TRBV5-6 and TRBJ1-2; D is possibly TRBD1 (6 bases). CDR3 size: 15 residues. V was shortened by 0 bases and J by 1 base, with 10 bases between the two germline ends. Per the germline V gene, CDR1 is SGHDT and CDR2 is YYEEEE. The covered CDR3 bases are TGTGCCAGCAGCTTGGCCGGGACACTTAACTATGGC. This sequence encodes CASSLAGTLNYG. The CDR3 as a whole reads CASSLAGTLNYGYTF.

Concerning this clone: The read comes to an end 3 residues before the CDR3 does, leaving the germline J gene to fill in the end. This chain joins TRBV10-3 and TRBJ1-2; 7 bases agree with TRBD1. The germline V gene has CDR1 ENHRY and CDR2 SYGVKD. The CDR3 consists of 15 residues. V lost 3 bases, J lost 4 bases, and 8 bases stayed unmatched. CDR3 DNA, as far as it was read: TGTGCCATCAGTGACCTCAAGACAGGGTTCTATGGC. It yields the protein CAISDLKTGFYG. The whole CDR3 protein reads CAISDLKTGFYGYTF.

To note about this clone: The DNA ends 3 residues before the CDR3 does, and the rest of the CDR3 is filled in from the germline J gene. This chain links TRBV19 with TRBJ1-2; D unresolved. The ends were cut back, 3 bases at V and 0 bases at J, with 5 bases in the middle. Per the germline V gene, CDR1 is LNHDA and CDR2 is SQIVND (reference sequence). This CDR3 contains 13 residues. Partial CDR3 DNA: TGTGCCAGTAGTATGGCAGCTAACTATGGC. It specifies CASSMAANYG. The entire CDR3 protein is CASSMAANYGYTF. Complete variable domain (other parts from reference TRBV19 and TRBJ1-2): DGGITQSPKYLFRKEGQNVTLSCEQNLNHDAMYWYRQDPGQGLRLIYYSQIVNDFQKGDIAEGYSVSREKKESFPLTVTSAQKNPTAFYLCASSMAANYGYTFGSGTRLTVV.

The CDR3 loop reads CASSPLGQSTDTQYF. The part of the CDR3 DNA that was read is TGTGCCAGCAGCCCGCTCGGACAGAGCACAGATACG. V and J are TRBV9 and TRBJ2-3; tentatively, D is TRBD1 (6 bases). Read coverage stops 3 residues before the CDR3 terminus; the germline J gene supplies the remainder. Germline V gene lookup returns CDR1 SGDLS and CDR2 YYNGEE. Trimming removed 4 bases from V and 0 bases from J, with 12 bases in between. The length of the CDR3 is 15 residues.

The CDR3 region is CAIGSGETQYF. CDR3 bases read: TGTGCCATCGGCAGCGGTGAGACC. The chain employs TRBV7-7 and TRBJ2-5; TRBD2 might be the D (5 bases). The read comes to an end 3 residues before the CDR3 does, leaving the germline J gene to fill in the end. This CDR3 is built from 11 residues. Trimming removed 10 bases at V and 5 bases at J, with 11 bases between. Germline CDR1 SSHAT, CDR2 FNYEAQ (reference sequence).

Notes on this clone: The sequenced fragment ends 3 residues before the CDR3 boundary, so the rest is inferred from the germline J gene. The V and J genes are TRBV5-4 and TRBJ2-3, with 8 bases aligning to TRBD2. Per germline, CDR1 SGHNT and CDR2 YYREEE (reference sequence). V was pared by 3 bases and J by 0 bases, with 6 bases of the junction left unmatched. This CDR3 comprises 16 residues. The CDR3 reads CASSSHPSGSTDTQYF. The part of the CDR3 DNA that was read is TGTGCCAGCAGCTCGCACCCTAGCGGGAGCACAGATACG.

As to this clone: The read terminates 3 residues before the CDR3 end, so the remaining end is supplied by the germline J gene. This sequence joins TRBV2 and TRBJ1-4; 7 bases fit TRBD1. This CDR3 contains 13 residues. Germline CDR1 is SNHLY and CDR2 is FYNNEI. CDR3 DNA (partial): TGTGCCAGCAGACAGGGGCTTAATTCACCA. Translating gives CASRQGLNSP. The whole CDR3 sequence reads CASRQGLNSPLFF.

With respect to this clone: The read terminates 3 residues before the CDR3 end, so the remaining end is supplied by the germline J gene. The chain recombines TRBV10-2 with TRBJ1-2; tentative D call: TRBD1 (5 bases). The CDR3 has 13 residues. CDR1 is WSHSY, CDR2 SAAADI, per germline. This chain's CDR3 is CASSMDLGVGYTF. The DNA read from the CDR3 is TGCGCCAGCAGTATGGACCTAGGGGTCGGC.

A remark on this clone: The sequenced fragment ends 3 residues before the CDR3 boundary, so the rest is inferred from the germline J gene. The chain carries TRBV7-7 and TRBJ2-5; no definite D call. This CDR3 is 14 amino acids long. The V end was cut by 1 base, the J end by 5 bases, with 11 bases between. The germline CDR1 and CDR2 sequences are SSHAT and FNYEAQ (reference sequence). CDR3 amino acids: CASSLVGPSETQYF. The sequenced CDR3 bases are TGTGCCAGCAGCTTAGTCGGTCCATCGGAGACC.

In regard to this clone: The read falls 3 residues short of the CDR3 end, and the missing part is taken from the germline J gene. The genes are TRBV5-1 and TRBJ2-5; 9 bases are a match to TRBD1. The V gene end was trimmed by 4 bases and the J gene end by 7 bases; junction bases not matched to a gene: 14. The germline CDR1 and CDR2 sequences are SGHRS and YFSETQ. This CDR3 has 16 amino acids. Here the CDR3 reads CASSRTEQGATGTQYF. Incomplete CDR3 DNA: TGCGCCAGCAGCCGAACCGAACAGGGGGCTACGGGGACC.

As regards this clone: The read ends 3 residues early relative to the CDR3; the germline J gene fills the gap. J is TRBJ1-1 and V is TRBV10-3; 9 positions agree with TRBD1. J gave up 4 bases and V 3 bases, and 3 bases lay outside the gene matches. Germline V gene sequence: CDR1 ENHRY, CDR2 SYGVKD. This CDR3 contains 14 residues. The covered CDR3 bases are TGTGCCATCAGTGAATGGGACAGGGCCACTGAA. Its translation is CAISEWDRATE. The entire CDR3 protein reads CAISEWDRATEAFF.

As concerns this clone: The CDR3 is cut off 3 residues early in the read; its end comes from the germline J gene. V and J are TRBV19 and TRBJ1-2, with D unclear. This CDR3 is 14 amino acids long. Germline V gives CDR1 LNHDA, CDR2 SQIVND (reference sequence). Trimming removed 3 bases at V and 7 bases at J, with 15 bases between. This CDR3 is CASSIDGFGLGYTF. The DNA read from the CDR3 is TGTGCCAGTAGTATTGATGGGTTTGGGCTTGGC.

With respect to this clone: The CDR3 end falls 3 residues outside the read, so it is completed with the germline J gene. The chain carries TRBV7-3 and TRBJ2-1, with D hard to call. This CDR3 contains 14 residues. The V end was cut by 5 bases, the J end by 4 bases, with 12 bases between. The germline V gene has CDR1 SGHTA and CDR2 FQGTGA. The sequenced CDR3 bases are TGTGCCAGCAGCCCAAGACACCTATACAATGAG. Amino acids: CASSPRHLYNE. The complete CDR3 reads CASSPRHLYNEQFF.

For this clone: The sequence runs out 3 residues before the end of the CDR3; the remainder is reconstructed from the germline J gene. This chain joins TRBV18 and TRBJ1-1; 10 positions match TRBD1. Germline-derived CDR1 and CDR2 are KGHSH and LQKENI. This CDR3 comprises 15 residues. The junction had 5 bases not matched to a gene; V was cut back by 1 base and J by 6 bases. The CDR3 bases that were read are TGTGCCAGCTCACCACGTAGACAGGGGGCGTCTGAA. Protein product: CASSPRRQGASE. The whole CDR3 protein is CASSPRRQGASEAFF.

As regards this clone: The CDR3 end is not reached by the read, which stops 3 residues before it; the germline J gene fills it in. The chain joins TRBV19 to TRBJ2-3; D possibly corresponds to TRBD2 (6 bases). Trimming took off 2 bases at V and 6 bases at J, with 9 bases between the two ends. The CDR3 has 13 residues. Per the germline V gene, CDR1 is LNHDA and CDR2 is SQIVND (reference sequence). CDR3 bases read: TGTGCCAGTAGTATAAAAGGAGGGGATACG. It codes for CASSIKGGDT. The entire CDR3 protein reads CASSIKGGDTQYF.

Note on this clone: One end of the junction does not line up with germline, which may come from a read error. With the read ending 3 residues before the CDR3 end, the germline J gene is used to fill in that end. The genes are TRBV6-1 and TRBJ1-1; 7 nucleotides match TRBD1. In germline, CDR1 is MNHNS, CDR2 SASEGT. The CDR3 spans 13 residues. CDR3 loop: CASGDRAGTEAFF. CDR3 bases read: TGTGCCAGCGGTGACAGGGCCGGCACTGAA.

CDR3 amino acids: CASSLKREGGDTQYF. The part of the CDR3 DNA that was read is TGTGCCAGCAGCTTAAAACGGGAGGGGGGGGATACG. The J gene is TRBJ2-3, the V gene TRBV7-9; 8 bases align to TRBD2. The read is 3 residues too short to cover the CDR3 end, so that end is filled in from the germline J gene. Germline V gene lookup returns CDR1 SEHNR and CDR2 FQNEAQ (reference sequence). V shed 2 bases and J 6 bases; nucleotides not matched to a gene: 7. The CDR3 extends over 15 amino acids.

Notes on this clone: The CDR3 end falls 3 residues outside the read, so it is completed with the germline J gene. This chain connects TRBV11-2 to TRBJ2-5, with a tentative D call TRBD2 (7 bases). Germline CDR1 reads SGHAT; CDR2 reads FQNNGV. Trimming removed 3 bases from V and 2 bases from J, with 13 bases in between. The CDR3 is made up of 15 amino acids. CDR3 DNA (partial): TGTGCCAGCAGCTTGTTAGGGGGGGTACAAGAGACC. It specifies CASSLLGGVQET. The full CDR3 is CASSLLGGVQETQYF.

Incomplete CDR3 DNA: TGTGCCAGCAGCCTCCACAGGGGGCGACAAGAGACG. This translates into CASSLHRGRQET. The whole CDR3 sequence reads CASSLHRGRQETQYF. The chain joins TRBV7-9 to TRBJ2-3, with 9 bases matching TRBD1. The read ends 3 residues shy of where the CDR3 ends; the end is completed using the germline J gene. The CDR3 has 15 amino acids. CDR1 SEHNR and CDR2 FQNEAQ come from the germline V gene (reference sequence).

About this clone: The sequence runs out 3 residues before the end of the CDR3; the remainder is reconstructed from the germline J gene. The chain has TRBV2 and TRBJ2-7, with 8 bases aligning to TRBD1. Trimming cost V 11 bases and J 2 bases; bases outside gene matches: 8. This CDR3 spans 13 amino acids. Germline CDR1 and CDR2: SNHLY and FYNNEI. The CDR3 region is CAQQGAGTYEQYF. The CDR3 bases that were read are TGTGCCCAGCAGGGGGCAGGGACCTACGAG. The full variable domain, its missing parts supplied by reference TRBV2 and TRBJ2-7, is EPEVTQTPSHQVTQMGQEVILRCVPISNHLYFYWYRQILGQKVEFLVSFYNNEISEKSEIFDDQFSVERPDGSNFTLKIRSTKLEDSAMYFCAQQGAGTYEQYFGPGTRLTVT.

On this clone: The read terminates 3 residues ahead of where the CDR3 ends, so the germline J gene completes it. The chain couples TRBV2 to TRBJ2-3; 10 bases line up with TRBD1. The germline V gene has CDR1 SNHLY and CDR2 FYNNEI. The CDR3 extends over 16 amino acids. This CDR3 is CASSPAPGQGRGTQYF. The CDR3 DNA, read in part, is TGTGCCAGCAGCCCCGCTCCGGGACAGGGGAGAGGGACG.

With regard to this clone: The read terminates 3 residues ahead of where the CDR3 ends, so the germline J gene completes it. This chain uses TRBV10-3 with TRBJ2-4, with 7 nucleotides matching TRBD2. The CDR3 runs to 12 residues. CDR1 and CDR2 from the germline V gene are ENHRY and SYGVKD. The CDR3 loop reads CAAAPGDYGQYF. Partial CDR3 DNA: TGTGCCGCCGCCCCTGGGGACTATGGT.

As to this clone: The sequence runs out 3 residues before the end of the CDR3; the remainder is reconstructed from the germline J gene. The gene calls are TRBV20-1 and TRBJ2-2, with D perhaps matching TRBD2 (5 bases). The V gene lost 0 bases and the J gene lost 3 bases, with 17 bases spanning the gap. CDR1 DFQATT and CDR2 SNEGSKA come from the germline V gene (reference sequence). CDR3 length: 17 residues. The CDR3 DNA, read in part, is TGCAGTGCTAGAGATGATTGGCGGGCCCGGGACACCGGGGAG. Amino acid sequence: CSARDDWRARDTGE. In full, the CDR3 is CSARDDWRARDTGELFF.

A remark on this clone: The sequenced fragment ends 3 residues before the CDR3 boundary, so the rest is inferred from the germline J gene. The J gene is TRBJ2-7, the V gene TRBV7-6, with TRBD2 matching 9 bases. The CDR3 sequence is 15 residues long. With V trimmed by 3 bases and J by 3 bases, 6 bases remained unmatched. CDR1 and CDR2 from the germline V gene are SGHVS and FNYEAQ. The CDR3 DNA, read in part, is TGTGCCAGCAGCTTGAGAGCGGGGGGCCTCTACGAG. Protein sequence: CASSLRAGGLYE. The entire CDR3 reads CASSLRAGGLYEQYF.

Details on this clone: The read is 3 residues too short to cover the CDR3 end, so that end is filled in from the germline J gene. This chain connects TRBV30 to TRBJ1-2; D perhaps matches TRBD1 (5 bases). The CDR3 sequence is 12 residues long. Trimming left V 7 bases short and J 6 bases short, with 15 bases between. Germline V gene data show CDR1 as GTSNPN and CDR2 as SVGIG (reference sequence). The CDR3 bases that were read are TGTGCCTCCAGGGAGCAGCCGCATGGC. It translates to CASREQPHG. Given in full, the CDR3 is CASREQPHGYTF.